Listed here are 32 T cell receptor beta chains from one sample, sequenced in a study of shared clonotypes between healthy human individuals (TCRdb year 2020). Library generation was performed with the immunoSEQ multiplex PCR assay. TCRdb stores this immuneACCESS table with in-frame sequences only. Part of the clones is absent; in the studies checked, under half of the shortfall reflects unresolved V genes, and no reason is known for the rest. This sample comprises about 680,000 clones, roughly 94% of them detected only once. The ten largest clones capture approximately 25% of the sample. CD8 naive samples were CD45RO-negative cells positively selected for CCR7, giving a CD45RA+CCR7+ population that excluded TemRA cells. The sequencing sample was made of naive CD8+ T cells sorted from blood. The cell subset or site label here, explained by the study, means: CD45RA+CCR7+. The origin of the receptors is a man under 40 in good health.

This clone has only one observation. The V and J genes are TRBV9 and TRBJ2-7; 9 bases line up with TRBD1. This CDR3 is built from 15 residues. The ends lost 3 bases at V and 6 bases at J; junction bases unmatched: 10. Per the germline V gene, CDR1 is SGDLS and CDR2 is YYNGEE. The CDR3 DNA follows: TGTGCCAGCAGCGCCGGCCGGACAGGGGTTACCGAGCAGTACTTC. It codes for CASSAGRTGVTEQYF.

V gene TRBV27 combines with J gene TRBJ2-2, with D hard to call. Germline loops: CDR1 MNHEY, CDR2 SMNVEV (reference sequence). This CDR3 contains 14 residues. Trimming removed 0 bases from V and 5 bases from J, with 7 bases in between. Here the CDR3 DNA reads TGTGCCAGCAGTTTATCGAAAGGGACCGGGGAGCTGTTTTTT. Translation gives CASSLSKGTGELFF.

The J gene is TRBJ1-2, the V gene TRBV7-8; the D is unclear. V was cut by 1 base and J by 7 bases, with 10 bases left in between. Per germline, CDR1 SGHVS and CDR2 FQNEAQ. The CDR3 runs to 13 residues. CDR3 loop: CASSLGQGSGYTF. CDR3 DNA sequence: TGTGCCAGCAGCTTAGGCCAAGGTAGTGGCTACACCTTC.

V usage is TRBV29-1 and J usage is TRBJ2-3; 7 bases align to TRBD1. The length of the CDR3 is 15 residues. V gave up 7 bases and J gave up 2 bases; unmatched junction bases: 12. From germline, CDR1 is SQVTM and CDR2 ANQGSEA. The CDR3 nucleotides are TGCAGCGGGATAGCCGACAGGGAATCCACAGATACGCAGTATTTT. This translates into CSGIADRESTDTQYF.

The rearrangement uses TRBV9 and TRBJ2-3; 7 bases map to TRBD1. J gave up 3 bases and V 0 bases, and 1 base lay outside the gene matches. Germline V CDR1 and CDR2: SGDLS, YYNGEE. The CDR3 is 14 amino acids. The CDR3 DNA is TGTGCCAGCAGCGTAGCCAGGGGGACAGATACGCAGTATTTT. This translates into CASSVARGTDTQYF.

The CDR3 is CATRVSGETQYF. In DNA form, the CDR3 reads TGTGCCACCAGGGTTAGCGGGGAGACCCAGTACTTC. This sequence joins TRBV2 and TRBJ2-5; TRBD2 matches at 7 bases. The CDR3 contains 12 residues. The germline V gene has CDR1 SNHLY and CDR2 FYNNEI. The V and J ends lost 10 bases and 5 bases, in that order; junction bases with no gene match: 7.

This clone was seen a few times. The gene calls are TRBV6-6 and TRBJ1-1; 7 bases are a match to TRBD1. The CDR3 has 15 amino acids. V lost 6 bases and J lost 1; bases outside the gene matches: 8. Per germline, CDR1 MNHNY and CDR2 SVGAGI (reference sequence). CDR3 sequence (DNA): TGTGCCAGCAGGACCGACAGGGCCCCGAACACTGAAGCTTTCTTT. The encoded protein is CASRTDRAPNTEAFF.

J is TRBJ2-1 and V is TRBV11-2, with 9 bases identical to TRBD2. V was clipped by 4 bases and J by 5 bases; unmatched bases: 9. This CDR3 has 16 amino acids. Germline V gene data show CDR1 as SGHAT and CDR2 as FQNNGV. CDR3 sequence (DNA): TGTGCCAGCAGCTATAATAGCGGGAGTCCCCACAATGAGCAGTTCTTC. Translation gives CASSYNSGSPHNEQFF.

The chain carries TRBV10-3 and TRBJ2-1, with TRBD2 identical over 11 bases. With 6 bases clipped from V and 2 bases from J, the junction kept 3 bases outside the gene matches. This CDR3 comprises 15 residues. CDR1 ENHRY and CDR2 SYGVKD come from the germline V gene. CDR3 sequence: CAISETSGTYNEQFF. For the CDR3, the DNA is TGTGCCATCAGCGAGACTAGCGGGACCTACAATGAGCAGTTCTTC.

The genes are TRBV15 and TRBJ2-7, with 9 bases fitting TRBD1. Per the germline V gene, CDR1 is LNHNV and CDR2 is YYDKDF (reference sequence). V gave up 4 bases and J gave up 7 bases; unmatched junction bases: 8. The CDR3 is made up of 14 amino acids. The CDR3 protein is CATSTRDRAQEQYF. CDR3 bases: TGTGCCACCAGCACAAGGGACAGGGCTCAAGAGCAGTACTTC.

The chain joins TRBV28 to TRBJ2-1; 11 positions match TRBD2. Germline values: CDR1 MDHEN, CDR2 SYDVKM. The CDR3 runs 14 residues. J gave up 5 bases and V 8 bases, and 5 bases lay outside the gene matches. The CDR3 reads CASGTSGGNNEQFF. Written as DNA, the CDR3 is TGTGCCAGCGGGACTAGCGGAGGGAACAATGAGCAGTTCTTC.

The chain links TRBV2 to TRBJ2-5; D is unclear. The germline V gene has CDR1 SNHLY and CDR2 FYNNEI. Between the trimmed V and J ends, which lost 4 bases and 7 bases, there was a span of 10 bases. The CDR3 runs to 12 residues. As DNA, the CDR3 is TGTGCCAGCAGTGGGGCCAGTGGGACCCAGTACTTC. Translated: CASSGASGTQYF.

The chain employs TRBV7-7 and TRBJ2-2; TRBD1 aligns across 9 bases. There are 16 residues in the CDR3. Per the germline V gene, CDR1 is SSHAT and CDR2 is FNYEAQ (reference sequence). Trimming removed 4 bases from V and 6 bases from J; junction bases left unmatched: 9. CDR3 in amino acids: CASSSSGTGRAGELFF. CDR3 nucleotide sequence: TGTGCCAGCAGCTCATCCGGGACAGGGCGGGCCGGGGAGCTGTTTTTT.

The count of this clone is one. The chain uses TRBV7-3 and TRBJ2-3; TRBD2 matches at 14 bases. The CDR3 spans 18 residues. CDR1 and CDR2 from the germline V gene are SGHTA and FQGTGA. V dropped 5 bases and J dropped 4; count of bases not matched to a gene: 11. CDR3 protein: CASSKVTSGRAESDTQYF. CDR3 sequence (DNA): TGTGCCAGCAGCAAAGTGACTAGCGGGAGGGCCGAATCAGATACGCAGTATTTT.

The CDR3 DNA is TGTGCCAGCAGCCCCGACAGTGATCAGCCCCAGCATTTT. It encodes CASSPDSDQPQHF. V is TRBV28 and J is TRBJ1-5, with a tentative D call TRBD1 (5 bases). The CDR3 contains 13 residues. Germline CDR1 reads MDHEN; CDR2 reads SYDVKM. Trimming cost V 6 bases and J 5 bases, with 11 bases left between them.

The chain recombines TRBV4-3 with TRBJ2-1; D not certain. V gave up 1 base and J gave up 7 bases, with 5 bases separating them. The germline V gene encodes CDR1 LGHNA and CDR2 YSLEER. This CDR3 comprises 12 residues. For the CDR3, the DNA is TGCGCCAGCAGCCAAGGAAGTAATGAGCAGTTCTTC. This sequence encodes CASSQGSNEQFF.

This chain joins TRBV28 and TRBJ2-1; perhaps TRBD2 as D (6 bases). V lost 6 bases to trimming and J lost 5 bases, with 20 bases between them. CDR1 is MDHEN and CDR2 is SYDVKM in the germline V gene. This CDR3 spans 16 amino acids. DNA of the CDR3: TGTGCCAGCAGACACGTTAGCGGAGTTTTTAACAATGAGCAGTTCTTC. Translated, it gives CASRHVSGVFNNEQFF. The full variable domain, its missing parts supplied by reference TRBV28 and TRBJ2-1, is DVKVTQSSRYLVKRTGEKVFLECVQDMDHENMFWYRQDPGLGLRLIYFSYDVKMKEKGDIPEGYSVSREKKERFSLILESASTNQTSMYLCASRHVSGVFNNEQFFGPGTRLTVL.

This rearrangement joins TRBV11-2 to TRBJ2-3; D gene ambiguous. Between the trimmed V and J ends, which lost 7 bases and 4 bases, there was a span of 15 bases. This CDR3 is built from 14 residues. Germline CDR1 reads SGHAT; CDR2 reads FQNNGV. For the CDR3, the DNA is TGTGCCAGCACCTCTCAAACCAATGCAGATACGCAGTATTTT. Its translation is CASTSQTNADTQYF.

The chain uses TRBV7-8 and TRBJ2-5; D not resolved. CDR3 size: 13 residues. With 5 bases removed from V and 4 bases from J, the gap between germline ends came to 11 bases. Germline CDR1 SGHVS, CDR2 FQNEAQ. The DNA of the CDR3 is TGTGCCAGCAGCCGTGTTTACAGAGAGACCCAGTACTTC. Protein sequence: CASSRVYRETQYF.

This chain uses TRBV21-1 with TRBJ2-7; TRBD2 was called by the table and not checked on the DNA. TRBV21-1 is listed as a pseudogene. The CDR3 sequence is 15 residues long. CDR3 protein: CASRTSGSWSYEQYF. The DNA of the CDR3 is TGTGCCAGCAGGACTAGCGGGAGTTGGTCCTACGAGCAGTACTTC.

The CDR3 loop reads CASSFTGSTDTQYF. For the CDR3, the DNA is TGTGCCAGCAGTTTTACGGGCAGCACAGATACGCAGTATTTT. The chain has TRBV28 and TRBJ2-3; D unclear. This CDR3 region has 14 residues. V lost 3 bases, J lost 0 bases, and 7 bases lay in between. Germline V gene sequence: CDR1 MDHEN, CDR2 SYDVKM.

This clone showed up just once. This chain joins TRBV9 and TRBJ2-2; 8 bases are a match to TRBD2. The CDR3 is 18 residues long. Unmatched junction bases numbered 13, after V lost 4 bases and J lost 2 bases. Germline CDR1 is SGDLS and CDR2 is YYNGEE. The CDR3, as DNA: TGTGCCAGCAGCCATCCGTGGCGGGGGGCGGAAAACACCGGGGAGCTGTTTTTT. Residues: CASSHPWRGAENTGELFF.

CDR3 sequence reads: CASGTGTGSKNIQYF. The DNA for the CDR3 is TGTGCCAGCGGGACCGGGACAGGGAGCAAAAACATTCAGTACTTC. The chain couples TRBV19 to TRBJ2-4; 9 bases fit TRBD1. The ends lost 9 bases at V and 3 bases at J; junction bases unmatched: 9. Germline V lookup: CDR1 LNHDA, CDR2 SQIVND (reference sequence). The CDR3 has 15 residues.

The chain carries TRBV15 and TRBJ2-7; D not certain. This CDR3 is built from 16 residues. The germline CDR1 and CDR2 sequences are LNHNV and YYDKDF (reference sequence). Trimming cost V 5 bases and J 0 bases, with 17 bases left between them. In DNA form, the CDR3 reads TGTGCCACCAGCGTTACTAATATCACATTCTCCTACGAGCAGTACTTC. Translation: CATSVTNITFSYEQYF. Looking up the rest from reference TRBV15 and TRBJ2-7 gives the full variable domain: DAMVIQNPRYQVTQFGKPVTLSCSQTLNHNVMYWYQQKSSQAPKLLFHYYDKDFNNEADTPDNFQSRRPNTSFCFLDIRSPGLGDTAMYLCATSVTNITFSYEQYFGPGTRLTVT.

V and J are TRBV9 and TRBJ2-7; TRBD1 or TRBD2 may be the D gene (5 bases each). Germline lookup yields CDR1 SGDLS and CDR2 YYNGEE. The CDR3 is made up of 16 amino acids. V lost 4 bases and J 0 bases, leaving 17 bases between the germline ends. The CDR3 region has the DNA TGTGCCAGCAGCCCGCGAGGGGCGGGTAGCTCCTACGAGCAGTACTTC. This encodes CASSPRGAGSSYEQYF.

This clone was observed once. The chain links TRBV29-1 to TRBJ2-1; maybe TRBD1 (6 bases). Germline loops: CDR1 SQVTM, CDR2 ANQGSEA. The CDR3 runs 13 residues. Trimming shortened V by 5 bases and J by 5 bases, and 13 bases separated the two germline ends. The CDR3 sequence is CSVLSGDHNEQFF. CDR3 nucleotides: TGCAGCGTTCTGTCAGGGGACCACAATGAGCAGTTCTTC.

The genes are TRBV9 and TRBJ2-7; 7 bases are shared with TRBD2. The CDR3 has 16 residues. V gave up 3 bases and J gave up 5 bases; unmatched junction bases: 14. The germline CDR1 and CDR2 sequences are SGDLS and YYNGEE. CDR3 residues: CASSGERGPPFHEQYF. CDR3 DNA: TGTGCCAGCAGCGGAGAGCGGGGTCCCCCTTTCCACGAGCAGTACTTC. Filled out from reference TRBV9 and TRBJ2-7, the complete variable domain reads DSGVTQTPKHLITATGQRVTLRCSPRSGDLSVYWYQQSLDQGLQFLIQYYNGEERAKGNILERFSAQQFPDLHSELNLSSLELGDSALYFCASSGERGPPFHEQYFGPGTRLTVT.

CDR3 protein: CASSDRVWGNQPQHF. In DNA, the CDR3 is TGTGCCAGCAGCGACAGGGTGTGGGGCAATCAGCCCCAGCATTTT. This chain connects TRBV27 to TRBJ1-5; 7 nucleotides line up with TRBD1. Trimming at V came to 6 bases and at J to 2 bases, leaving 7 bases not matched to a gene. The CDR3 covers 15 residues. CDR1 and CDR2 from the germline V gene are MNHEY and SMNVEV (reference sequence).

This CDR3 is CAWRDNTEAFF. The CDR3 region has the DNA TGTGCCTGGAGGGATAACACTGAAGCTTTCTTT. The J gene is TRBJ1-1, the V gene TRBV30; D unresolved. Germline V gene lookup returns CDR1 GTSNPN and CDR2 SVGIG (reference sequence). V was trimmed by 3 bases and J by 2 bases, leaving 4 bases between them. This CDR3 has 11 amino acids.

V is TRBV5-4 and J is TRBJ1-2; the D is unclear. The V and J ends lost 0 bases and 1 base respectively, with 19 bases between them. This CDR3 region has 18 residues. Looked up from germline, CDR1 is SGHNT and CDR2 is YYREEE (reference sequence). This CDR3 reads CASSLGDVQNRFNYGYTF. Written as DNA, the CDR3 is TGTGCCAGCAGCTTGGGAGACGTCCAGAATAGATTTAACTATGGCTACACCTTC.

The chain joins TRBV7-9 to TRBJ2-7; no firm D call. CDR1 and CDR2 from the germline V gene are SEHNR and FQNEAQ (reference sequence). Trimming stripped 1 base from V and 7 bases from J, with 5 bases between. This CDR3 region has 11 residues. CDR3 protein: CASSLGEEQYF. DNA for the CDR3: TGTGCCAGCAGCTTAGGTGAGGAGCAGTACTTC.

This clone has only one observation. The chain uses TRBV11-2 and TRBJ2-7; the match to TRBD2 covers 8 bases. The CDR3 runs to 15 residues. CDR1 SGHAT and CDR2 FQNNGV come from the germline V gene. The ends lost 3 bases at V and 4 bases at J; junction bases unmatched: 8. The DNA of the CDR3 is TGTGCCAGCAGCTTTGCCCTAGCGGGTTCTTACGAGCAGTACTTC. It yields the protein CASSFALAGSYEQYF.